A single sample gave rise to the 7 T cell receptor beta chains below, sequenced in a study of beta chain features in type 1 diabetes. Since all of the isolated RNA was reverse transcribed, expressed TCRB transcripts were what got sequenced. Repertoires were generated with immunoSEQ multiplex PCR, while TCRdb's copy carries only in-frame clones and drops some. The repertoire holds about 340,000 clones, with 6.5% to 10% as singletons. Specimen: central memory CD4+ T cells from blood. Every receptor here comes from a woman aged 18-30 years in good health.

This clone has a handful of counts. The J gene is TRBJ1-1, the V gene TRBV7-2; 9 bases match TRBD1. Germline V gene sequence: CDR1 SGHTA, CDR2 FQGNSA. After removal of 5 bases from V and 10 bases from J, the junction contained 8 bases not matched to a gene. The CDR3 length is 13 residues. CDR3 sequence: CASSPYRGRLAFF. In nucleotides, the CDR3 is TGTGCCAGCAGCCCATACAGGGGGCGCCTAGCTTTCTTT.

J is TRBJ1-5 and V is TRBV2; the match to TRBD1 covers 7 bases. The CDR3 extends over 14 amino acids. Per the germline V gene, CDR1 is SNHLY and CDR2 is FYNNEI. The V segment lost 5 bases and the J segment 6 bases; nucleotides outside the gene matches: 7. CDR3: CASSTEQGSQPQHF. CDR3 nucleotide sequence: TGTGCCAGCAGTACAGAACAGGGGTCTCAGCCCCAGCATTTT.

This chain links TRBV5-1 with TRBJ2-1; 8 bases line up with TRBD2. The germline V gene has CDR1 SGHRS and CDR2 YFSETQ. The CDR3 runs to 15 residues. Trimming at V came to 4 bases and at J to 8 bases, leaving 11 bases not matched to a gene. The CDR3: CASSTAPGLDYEQFF. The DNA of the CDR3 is TGCGCCAGCAGCACTGCTCCGGGACTAGACTATGAGCAGTTCTTC.

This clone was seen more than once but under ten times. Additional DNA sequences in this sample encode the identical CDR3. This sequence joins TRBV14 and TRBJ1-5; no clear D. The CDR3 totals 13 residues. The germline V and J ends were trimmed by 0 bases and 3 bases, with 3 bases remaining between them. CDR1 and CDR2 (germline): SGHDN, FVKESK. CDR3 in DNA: TGTGCCAGCAGCCAAGACCACAATCAGCCCCAGCATTTT. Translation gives CASSQDHNQPQHF.

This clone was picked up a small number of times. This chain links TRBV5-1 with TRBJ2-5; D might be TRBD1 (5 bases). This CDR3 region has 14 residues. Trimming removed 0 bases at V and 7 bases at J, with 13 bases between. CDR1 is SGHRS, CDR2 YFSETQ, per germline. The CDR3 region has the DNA TGCGCCAGCAGCTTGGGTATCGCCCAGGGGACCCAGTACTTC. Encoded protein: CASSLGIAQGTQYF.

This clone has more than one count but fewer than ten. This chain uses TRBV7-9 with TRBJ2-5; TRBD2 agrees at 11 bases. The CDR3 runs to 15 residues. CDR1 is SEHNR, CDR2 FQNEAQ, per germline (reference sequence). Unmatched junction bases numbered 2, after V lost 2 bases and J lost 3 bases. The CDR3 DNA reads TGTGCCAGCAGCTTACCTAGCGGGGGGAAAGAGACCCAGTACTTC. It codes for CASSLPSGGKETQYF.

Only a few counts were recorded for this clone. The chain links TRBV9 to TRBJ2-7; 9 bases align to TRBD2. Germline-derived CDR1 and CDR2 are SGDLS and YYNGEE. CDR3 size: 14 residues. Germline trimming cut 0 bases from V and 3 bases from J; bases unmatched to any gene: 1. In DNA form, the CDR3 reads TGTGCCAGCAGCGTAGGACTAGCGGTCTACGAGCAGTACTTC. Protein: CASSVGLAVYEQYF.